Below are 6 T cell receptor beta chains sequenced from a single sample in a study of blood T cell repertoires in COVID-19. Sequencing used immunoSEQ multiplex PCR; TCRdb keeps in-frame clones, though not all of them. Seen here are more than 95,000 clones, 60% to 80% observed once, and the top ten hold more than 5.5%. Material: peripheral blood. These receptor sequences come from a man aged 60 to 75 with acute or convalescent COVID-19.

Note on this clone: Other nucleotide sequences from this sample produce the same CDR3. The V call is TRBV5-4, the J call TRBJ1-2; D is perhaps TRBD1 (6 bases). Trimming took 4 bases from V and 4 from J, leaving 14 bases between them. The germline gives CDR1 SGHNT, CDR2 YYREEE (reference sequence). The CDR3 loop spans 14 amino acids. CDR3 residues: CASSTKTGPYGYTF. The CDR3 DNA sequence: TGTGCCAGCAGCACAAAGACAGGTCCCTATGGCTACACCTTC.

The chain links TRBV7-8 to TRBJ1-1; D call uncertain. From germline, CDR1 is SGHVS and CDR2 FQNEAQ. The CDR3 consists of 13 residues. Deletions cut 1 base from V and 3 bases from J, with 6 bases between. The CDR3 region has the DNA TGTGCCAGCAGCTTAGGTCAGTACACTGAAGCTTTCTTT. Amino acid sequence: CASSLGQYTEAFF.

J is TRBJ2-5 and V is TRBV5-8; D is unresolved. This CDR3 is 11 amino acids long. The V gene's germline CDR1 is SGHTS and CDR2 YDEGEE. The V end was cut by 2 bases, the J end by 3 bases, with 2 bases between. CDR3 nucleotides: TGTGCCAGCAGCTTTAAAGAGACCCAGTACTTC. Its translation: CASSFKETQYF. Supplemented by reference TRBV5-8 and TRBJ2-5, the full variable domain reads EAGVTQSPTHLIKTRGQQATLRCSPISGHTSVYWYQQALGLGLQFLLWYDEGEERNRGNFPPRFSGRQFPNYSSELNVNALELEDSALYLCASSFKETQYFGPGTRLLVL.

The V call is TRBV7-2, the J call TRBJ2-1; 8 bases are shared with TRBD1. Trimming took 2 bases from V and 15 from J; bases not matched to a gene: 6. The CDR3 has 12 amino acids. Per germline, CDR1 SGHTA and CDR2 FQGNSA. The CDR3 spells CASSLNRGEAFF. The DNA for the CDR3 is TGTGCCAGCAGCTTAAACAGGGGGGAGGCGTTCTTC.

This clone was detected a few times. CDR3 amino acids: CASGRTGGAPYGYTF. In nucleotides, the CDR3 is TGTGCCAGCGGTAGGACAGGGGGCGCTCCCTATGGCTACACCTTC. This rearrangement joins TRBV7-9 to TRBJ1-2; 11 nucleotides line up with TRBD1. V lost 8 bases and J lost 4; bases outside the gene matches: 9. The CDR3 is made up of 15 amino acids. CDR1 and CDR2 from the germline V gene are SEHNR and FQNEAQ (reference sequence).

This clone has only a few counts. This chain's CDR3 is CASSWQTEPYGYTF. For the CDR3, the DNA is TGTGCCAGCAGCTGGCAAACAGAGCCCTATGGCTACACCTTC. The V call is TRBV7-8, the J call TRBJ1-2; D gene ambiguous. Trimming took 4 bases from V and 4 from J, leaving 13 bases between them. CDR1 is SGHVS and CDR2 is FQNEAQ in the germline V gene. The CDR3 runs to 14 residues.